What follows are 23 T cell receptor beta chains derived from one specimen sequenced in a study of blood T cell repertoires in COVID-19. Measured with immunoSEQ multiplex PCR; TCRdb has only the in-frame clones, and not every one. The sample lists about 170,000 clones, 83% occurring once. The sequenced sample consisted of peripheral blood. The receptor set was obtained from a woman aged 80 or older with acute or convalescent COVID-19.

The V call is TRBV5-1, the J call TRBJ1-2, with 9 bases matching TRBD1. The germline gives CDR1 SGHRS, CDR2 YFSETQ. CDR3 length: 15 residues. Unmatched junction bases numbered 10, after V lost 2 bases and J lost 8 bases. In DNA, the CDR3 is TGCGCCAGCAGCTTAACTACAGGGGGCGCTTGGGGCTACACCTTC. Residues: CASSLTTGGAWGYTF.

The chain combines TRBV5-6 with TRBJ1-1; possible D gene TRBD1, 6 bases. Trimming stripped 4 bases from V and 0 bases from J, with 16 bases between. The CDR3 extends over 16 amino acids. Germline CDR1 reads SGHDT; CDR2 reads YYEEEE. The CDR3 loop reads CASSSGPGVMNTEAFF. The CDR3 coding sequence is TGTGCCAGCAGCAGTGGGCCAGGGGTAATGAACACTGAAGCTTTCTTT.

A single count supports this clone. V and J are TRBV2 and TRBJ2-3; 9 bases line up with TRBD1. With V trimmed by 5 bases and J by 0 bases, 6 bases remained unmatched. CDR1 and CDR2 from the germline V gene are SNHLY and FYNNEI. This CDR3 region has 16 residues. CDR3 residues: CASSPLGTGSTDTQYF. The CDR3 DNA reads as TGTGCCAGCAGTCCCCTCGGGACAGGGAGCACAGATACGCAGTATTTT.

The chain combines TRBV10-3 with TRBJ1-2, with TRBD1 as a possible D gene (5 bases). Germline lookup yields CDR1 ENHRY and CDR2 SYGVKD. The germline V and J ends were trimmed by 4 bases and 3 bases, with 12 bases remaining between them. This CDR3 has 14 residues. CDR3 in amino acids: CAISGGGSDYGYTF. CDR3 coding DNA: TGTGCCATCAGTGGCGGGGGAAGTGACTATGGCTACACCTTC.

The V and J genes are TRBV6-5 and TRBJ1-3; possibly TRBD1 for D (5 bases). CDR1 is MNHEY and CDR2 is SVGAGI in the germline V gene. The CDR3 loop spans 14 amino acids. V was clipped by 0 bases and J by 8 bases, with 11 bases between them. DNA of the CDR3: TGTGCCAGCAGTTACTCGGGGGGGGGAGACACCATATATTTT. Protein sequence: CASSYSGGGDTIYF.

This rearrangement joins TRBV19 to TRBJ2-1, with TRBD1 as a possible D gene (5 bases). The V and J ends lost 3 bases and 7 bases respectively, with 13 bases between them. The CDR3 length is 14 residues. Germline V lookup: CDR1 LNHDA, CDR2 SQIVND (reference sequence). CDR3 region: CASSMARTNNEQFF. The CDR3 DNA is TGTGCCAGTAGTATGGCGAGGACAAATAATGAGCAGTTCTTC.

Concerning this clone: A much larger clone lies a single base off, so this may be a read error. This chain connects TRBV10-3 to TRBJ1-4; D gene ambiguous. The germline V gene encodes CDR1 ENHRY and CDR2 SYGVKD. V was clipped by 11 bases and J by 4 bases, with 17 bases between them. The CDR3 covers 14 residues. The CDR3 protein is CAASKSRNNEKLFF. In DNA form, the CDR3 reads TGTGCCGCTTCTAAATCGAGGAATAATGAAAAACTGTTTTTT.

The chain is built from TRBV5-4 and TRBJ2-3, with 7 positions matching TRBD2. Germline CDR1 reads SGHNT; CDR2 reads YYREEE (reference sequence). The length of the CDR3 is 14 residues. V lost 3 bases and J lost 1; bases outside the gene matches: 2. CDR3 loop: CASSSRGGTDTQYF. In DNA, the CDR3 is TGTGCCAGCAGCTCCCGGGGGGGCACAGATACGCAGTATTTT.

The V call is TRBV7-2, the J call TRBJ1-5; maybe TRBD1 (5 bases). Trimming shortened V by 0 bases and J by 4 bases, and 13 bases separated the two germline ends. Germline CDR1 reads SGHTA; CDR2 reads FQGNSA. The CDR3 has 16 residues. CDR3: CASSLALTATNQPQHF. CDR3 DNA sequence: TGTGCCAGCAGCTTAGCGCTGACAGCTACAAATCAGCCCCAGCATTTT.

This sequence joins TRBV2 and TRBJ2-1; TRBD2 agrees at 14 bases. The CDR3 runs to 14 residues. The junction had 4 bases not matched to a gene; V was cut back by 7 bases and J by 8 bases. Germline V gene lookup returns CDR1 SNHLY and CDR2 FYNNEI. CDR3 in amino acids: CASTLGLAGDEQFF. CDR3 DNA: TGTGCCAGCACTTTGGGACTAGCGGGGGATGAGCAGTTCTTC.

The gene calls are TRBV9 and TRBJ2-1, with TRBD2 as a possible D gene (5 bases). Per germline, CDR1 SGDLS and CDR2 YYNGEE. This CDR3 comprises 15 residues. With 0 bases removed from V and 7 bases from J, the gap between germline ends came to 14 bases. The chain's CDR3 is CASSVEGASPNEQFF. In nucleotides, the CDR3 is TGTGCCAGCAGCGTAGAGGGTGCTAGCCCGAATGAGCAGTTCTTC.

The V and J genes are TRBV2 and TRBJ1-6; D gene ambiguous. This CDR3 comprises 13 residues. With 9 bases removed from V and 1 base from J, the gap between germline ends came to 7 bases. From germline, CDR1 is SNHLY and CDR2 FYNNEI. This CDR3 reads CASTASYNSPLHF. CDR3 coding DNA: TGTGCCAGTACTGCATCCTATAATTCACCCCTCCACTTT.

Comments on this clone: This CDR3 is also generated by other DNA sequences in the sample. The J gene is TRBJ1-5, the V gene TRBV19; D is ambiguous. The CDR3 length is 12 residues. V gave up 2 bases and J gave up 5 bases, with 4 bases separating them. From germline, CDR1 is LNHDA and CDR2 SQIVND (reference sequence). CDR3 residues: CASSILDQPQHF. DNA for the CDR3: TGTGCCAGTAGTATACTCGATCAGCCCCAGCATTTT.

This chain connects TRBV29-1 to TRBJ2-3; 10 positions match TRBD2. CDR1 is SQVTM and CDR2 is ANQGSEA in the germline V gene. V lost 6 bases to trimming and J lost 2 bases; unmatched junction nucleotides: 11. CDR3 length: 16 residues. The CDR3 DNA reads TGCAGCGTAGAACTAGCGGGGTTACCAATCACAGATACGCAGTATTTT. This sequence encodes CSVELAGLPITDTQYF.

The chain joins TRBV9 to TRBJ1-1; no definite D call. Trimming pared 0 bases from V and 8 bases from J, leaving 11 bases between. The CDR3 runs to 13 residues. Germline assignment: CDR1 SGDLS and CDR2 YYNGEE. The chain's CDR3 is CASSVDPTEEAFF. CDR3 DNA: TGTGCCAGCAGCGTAGATCCTACAGAAGAAGCTTTCTTT.

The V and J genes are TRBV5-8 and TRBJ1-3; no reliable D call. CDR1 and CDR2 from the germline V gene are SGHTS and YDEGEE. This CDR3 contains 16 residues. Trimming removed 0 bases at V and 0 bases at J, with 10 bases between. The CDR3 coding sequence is TGTGCCAGCAGCTTGGGACATGGTATCTCTGGAAACACCATATATTTT. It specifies CASSLGHGISGNTIYF.

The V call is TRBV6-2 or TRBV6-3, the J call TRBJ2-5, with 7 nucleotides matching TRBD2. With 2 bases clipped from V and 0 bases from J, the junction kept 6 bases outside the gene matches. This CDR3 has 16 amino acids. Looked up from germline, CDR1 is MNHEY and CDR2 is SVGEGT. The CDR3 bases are TGTGCCAGCAGTTACGAGGTAGCGGGCTACCAAGAGACCCAGTACTTC. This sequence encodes CASSYEVAGYQETQYF.

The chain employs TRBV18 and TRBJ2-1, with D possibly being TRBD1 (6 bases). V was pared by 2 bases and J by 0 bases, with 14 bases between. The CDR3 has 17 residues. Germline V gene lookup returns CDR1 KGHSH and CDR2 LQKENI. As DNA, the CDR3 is TGTGCCAGCTCACCAATGACAGGTCCAGCCTCCTACAATGAGCAGTTCTTC. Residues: CASSPMTGPASYNEQFF.

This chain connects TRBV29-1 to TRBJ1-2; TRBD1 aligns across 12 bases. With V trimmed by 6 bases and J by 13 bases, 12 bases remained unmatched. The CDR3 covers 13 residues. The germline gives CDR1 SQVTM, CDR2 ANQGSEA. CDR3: CSVEGQGAYFFTF. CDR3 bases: TGCAGCGTCGAGGGACAGGGGGCCTACTTTTTCACCTTC.

CDR3 sequence reads: CASSEEFMDQPQHF. The DNA of the CDR3 is TGCGCCAGCAGTGAAGAGTTTATGGATCAGCCCCAGCATTTT. The V gene is TRBV10-1, the J gene TRBJ1-5, with D unresolved. V dropped 3 bases and J dropped 5 bases, with 11 bases sitting between them. The CDR3 is 14 residues long. Per the germline V gene, CDR1 is WNHNN and CDR2 is SYGVQD (reference sequence).

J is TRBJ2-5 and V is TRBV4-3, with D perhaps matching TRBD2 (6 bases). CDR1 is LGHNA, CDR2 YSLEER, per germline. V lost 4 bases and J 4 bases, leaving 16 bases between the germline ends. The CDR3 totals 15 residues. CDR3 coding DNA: TGCGCCAGCAGCCCCTCATCGGGAGTAGTAGAGACCCAGTACTTC. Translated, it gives CASSPSSGVVETQYF.

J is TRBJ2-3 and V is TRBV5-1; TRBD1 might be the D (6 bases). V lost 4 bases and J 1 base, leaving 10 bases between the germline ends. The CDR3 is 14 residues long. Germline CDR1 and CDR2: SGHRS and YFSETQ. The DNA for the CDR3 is TGCGCCAGCAGCCCCCACAGGGGCACAGATACGCAGTATTTT. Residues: CASSPHRGTDTQYF. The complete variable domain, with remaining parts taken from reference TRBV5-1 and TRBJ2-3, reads KAGVTQTPRYLIKTRGQQVTLSCSPISGHRSVSWYQQTPGQGLQFLFEYFSETQRNKGNFPGRFSGRQFSNSRSEMNVSTLELGDSALYLCASSPHRGTDTQYFGPGTRLTVL.

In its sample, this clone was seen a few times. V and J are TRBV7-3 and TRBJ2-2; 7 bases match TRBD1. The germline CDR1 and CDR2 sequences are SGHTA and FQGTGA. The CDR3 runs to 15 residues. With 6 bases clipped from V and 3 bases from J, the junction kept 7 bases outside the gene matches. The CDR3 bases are TGTGCCAGCAGTCCTGACAGGGCCTACACCGGGGAGCTGTTTTTT. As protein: CASSPDRAYTGELFF.